This T cell receptor (beta chain) was observed in a study of shared clonotypes between healthy human individuals. CD4+ cells were split into CD45RA+ naive and CD45RA-negative memory subsets. TCRdb keeps only in-frame clones here, not all; method: immunoSEQ multiplex PCR. The sample shows hundreds of thousands of clones, 55% to 85% of them seen only once. Trimming left V 4 bases short and J 0 bases short, with 9 bases between. This CDR3 spans 14 amino acids. The germline V gene has CDR1 MDHEN and CDR2 SYDVKM. This TCR was recovered from a young woman in good health. The rearrangement uses TRBV28 and TRBJ1-2; D gene ambiguous. Sequences were obtained from memory CD4+ T cells sorted from blood. Subset described: CD45RA-negative fraction. CDR3 sequence (DNA): TGTGCCAGCAGTTGGCAACGTTCTAACTATGGCTACACCTTC. This codes for CASSWQRSNYGYTF.